This is a list of T cell receptor beta chains from one sample in a study of human T cells and chemical hapten exposure. TCRdb passed the RACE reads through MiXCR, listing each CDR3 protein once. The sample lists around 130,000 distinct CDR3 sequences, 9% to 10% occurring once. The sequencing input was whole blood. The receptors were gathered from a male donor in good health. Some clones in this sample may be carry-over from other donors' samples. Each CDR3 is given with its conserved first and last residue. The D gene is left open where the match is weak. Some rows mark clone size as missing; the rest say once, few, many or name a class of expanded clone.

D: TRBD2
size: many
J: TRBJ2-3
V: TRBV2
DNA: TGTGCCAGCAGTAAACTAGCGGGAGGGCGGTCAGATACGCAGTATTTT
CDR3: CASSKLAGGRSDTQYF

D: NA
size: many
J: TRBJ2-1
V: TRBV21-1
DNA: TGTGCCAGCAGAATAGCGGGAGGGATCAATGAGCAGTTCTTC
CDR3: CASRIAGGINEQFF

D: NA
size: NA
J: TRBJ2-1
V: TRBV5-1
DNA: TGCGCCAGCAGCTTCACCGGGACAAGCTCCTACAATGAGCAGTTCTTC
CDR3: CASSFTGTSSYNEQFF

D: NA
size: many
J: TRBJ2-5
V: TRBV7-9
DNA: TGTGCCAGCAGCCCCAGTAAGACCCAGTACTTC
CDR3: CASSPSKTQYF

D: TRBD2
size: few
J: TRBJ2-1
V: TRBV3-1
DNA: TGTGCCAGCAGCCAAGAGGGGGGGAATGAGCAGTTCTTC
CDR3: CASSQEGGNEQFF

D: TRBD1
size: many
J: TRBJ1-2
V: TRBV12-5
DNA: TGTGCTAGTGGTTTGCTTGACAGGGACGGCTACACCTTC
CDR3: CASGLLDRDGYTF

D: NA
size: NA
J: TRBJ1-2
V: TRBV25-1
DNA: TGTGCCAGCAGTCCGACAGGTGAACCTTATGGCTACACCTTC
CDR3: CASSPTGEPYGYTF

D: NA
size: many
J: TRBJ2-5
V: TRBV6-6
DNA: TGTGCCAGCTCCGACTGGCTAGAGACCCAGTACTTC
CDR3: CASSDWLETQYF

D: NA
size: many
J: TRBJ2-7
V: TRBV18
DNA: TGTGCCAGCTCACCACCGAGGGGGGTGACCTACGAGCAGTACTTC
CDR3: CASSPPRGVTYEQYF

D: NA
size: NA
J: TRBJ2-7
V: TRBV4-1
DNA: TGCGCCAGCAGCCAAGGCGAGGGACCCCCCTACGAGCAGTACTTC
CDR3: CASSQGEGPPYEQYF

D: NA
size: many
J: TRBJ1-4
V: TRBV7-9
DNA: TGTGCCAGCAGCTTCCAGGAGTTCACTAATGAAAAACTGTTTTTT
CDR3: CASSFQEFTNEKLFF

D: NA
size: NA
J: TRBJ2-7
V: TRBV5-4
DNA: TGTGCCAGCAGCTTGGATGGGGAGCTCTACGAGCAGTACTTC
CDR3: CASSLDGELYEQYF

D: NA
size: few
J: TRBJ2-7
V: TRBV27
DNA: TGTGCCAGCAGTTTATATGGTAGCGGAACCTACGAGCAGTACTTC
CDR3: CASSLYGSGTYEQYF

D: NA
size: many
J: TRBJ2-3
V: TRBV20-1
DNA: TGCAGTGCTAGAGCTCCTGGAGATACGCAGTATTTT
CDR3: CSARAPGDTQYF

D: NA
size: few
J: TRBJ2-7
V: TRBV7-6
DNA: TGTGCCAGCAGCTTAAAGGTGGCAGCCTCTACGTACGAGCAGTACTTC
CDR3: CASSLKVAASTYEQYF

D: TRBD2
size: NA
J: TRBJ2-1
V: TRBV28
DNA: TGTGCCAGCAGTTCCGCGGGGGGGCCTGGGGATGAGCAGTTCTTC
CDR3: CASSSAGGPGDEQFF

D: TRBD1
size: NA
J: TRBJ2-1
V: TRBV7-8
DNA: TGTGCCAGCAGCGCCCGCCTCGGGACAGGCAGATACAATGAGCAGTTCTTC
CDR3: CASSARLGTGRYNEQFF

D: TRBD2
size: many
J: TRBJ2-1
V: TRBV18
DNA: TGTGCCAGCTCACCACCGGGACCCATAGCGACTAGCGGGGCCTACAATGAGCAGTTCTTC
CDR3: CASSPPGPIATSGAYNEQFF